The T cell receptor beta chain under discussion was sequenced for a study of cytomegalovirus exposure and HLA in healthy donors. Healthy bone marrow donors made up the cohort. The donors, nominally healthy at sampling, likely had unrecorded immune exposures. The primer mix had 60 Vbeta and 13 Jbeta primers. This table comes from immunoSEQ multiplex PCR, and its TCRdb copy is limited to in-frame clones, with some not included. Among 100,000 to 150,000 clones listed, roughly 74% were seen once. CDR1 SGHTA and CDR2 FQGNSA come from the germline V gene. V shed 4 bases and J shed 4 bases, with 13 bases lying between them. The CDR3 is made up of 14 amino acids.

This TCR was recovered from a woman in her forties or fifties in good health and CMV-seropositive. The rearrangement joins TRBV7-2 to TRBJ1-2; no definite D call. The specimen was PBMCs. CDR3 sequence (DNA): TGTGCCAGCAGCTCGCGAAACAGTATCTATGGCTACACCTTC. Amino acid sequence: CASSSRNSIYGYTF.